This T cell receptor (beta chain) was identified during a study of cytomegalovirus exposure and HLA in healthy donors. Germline V gene lookup returns CDR1 SGDLS and CDR2 YYNGEE. The CDR3 length is 18 residues. Trimming stripped 0 bases from V and 14 bases from J, with 30 bases between. Vbeta (60) and Jbeta (13) primers were used in the PCR. The repertoire was sequenced with immunoSEQ multiplex PCR; TCRdb's copy has only in-frame clones and lacks some. The table lists some 150,000 clones, less than 85% of them singletons. The chain links TRBV9 to TRBJ2-1; weak D call: TRBD2 (7 bases). This TCR was recovered from a middle-aged man in good health and CMV-seronegative. The source material was PBMCs. CDR3 nucleotides: TGTGCCAGCAGCGTAGCGGAACGAAGGGGGGGACGAGACAATGTAGAGTTCTTC. Amino acids: CASSVAERRGGRDNVEFF.